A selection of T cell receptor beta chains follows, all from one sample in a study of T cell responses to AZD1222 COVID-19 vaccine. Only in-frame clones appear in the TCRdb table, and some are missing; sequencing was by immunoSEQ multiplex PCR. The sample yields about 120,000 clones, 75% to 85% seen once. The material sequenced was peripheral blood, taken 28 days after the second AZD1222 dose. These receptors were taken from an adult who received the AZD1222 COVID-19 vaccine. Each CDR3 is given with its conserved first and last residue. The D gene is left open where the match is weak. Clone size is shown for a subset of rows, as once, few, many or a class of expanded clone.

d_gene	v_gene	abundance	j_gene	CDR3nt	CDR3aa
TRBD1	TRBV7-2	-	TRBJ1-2	TGTGCCAGCAGCTTCCAGGGGGTGCAGGGCTACACCTTC	CASSFQGVQGYTF
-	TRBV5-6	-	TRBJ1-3	TGTGCCAGCAGCCCCCCTGGCGGAAACACCATATATTTT	CASSPPGGNTIYF
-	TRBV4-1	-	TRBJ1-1	TGCGCCAGCCGGGGGGCCGTTATGAACACTGAAGCTTTCTTT	CASRGAVMNTEAFF
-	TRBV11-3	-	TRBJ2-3	TGTGCCAGCAGCTCAAGACTCGCAGATACGCAGTATTTT	CASSSRLADTQYF
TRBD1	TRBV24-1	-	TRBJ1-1	TGTGCCACCAGACCCCGGGACAGAAACACTGAAGCTTTCTTT	CATRPRDRNTEAFF
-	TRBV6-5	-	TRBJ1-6	TGTGCCGCACGACAGACCTATAATTCACCCCTCCACTTT	CAARQTYNSPLHF
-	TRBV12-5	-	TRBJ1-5	TGTGCTAGTGGTCCCGGCGTTAGCAATCAGCCCCAGCATTTT	CASGPGVSNQPQHF
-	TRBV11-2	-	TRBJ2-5	TGTGCCAGCAGCGATCAGCAGCAAGAGACCCAGTACTTC	CASSDQQQETQYF
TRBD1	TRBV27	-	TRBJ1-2	TGTGCCAGCAGTTTTTACCCCTCGACAGGGGGCTATGGCTACACCTTC	CASSFYPSTGGYGYTF
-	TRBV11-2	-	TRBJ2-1	TGTGCCAGCAGCTCAGGGGTTGGGGCTTACAATGAGCAGTTCTTC	CASSSGVGAYNEQFF
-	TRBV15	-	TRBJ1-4	TGTGCCACCAGCAGAGTTGGACTTAATGAAAAACTGTTTTTT	CATSRVGLNEKLFF
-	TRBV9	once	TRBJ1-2	TGTGCCAGCAGCGTAGAGGGCATGAACAACTATGGCTACACCTTC	CASSVEGMNNYGYTF
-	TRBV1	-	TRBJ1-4	TGCACCAGCAGCCCAAGATCCCGGACCGATGAAAAACTGTTTTTT	CTSSPRSRTDEKLFF
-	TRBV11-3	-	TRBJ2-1	TGTGCCAGCAGCTTAGATCTTTCGGGGGGCGCCTACAATGAGCAGTTCTTC	CASSLDLSGGAYNEQFF
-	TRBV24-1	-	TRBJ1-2	TGTGCCACCAGTGACCCCGGGACGGTCTATGGCTACACCTTC	CATSDPGTVYGYTF
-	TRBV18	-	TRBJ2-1	TGTGCCAGCTCACCACCGGAGGGGGCGGCCTACAATGAGCAGTTCTTC	CASSPPEGAAYNEQFF
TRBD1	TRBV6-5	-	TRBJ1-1	TGTGCCAGCACAGGACAGGGGGCGCGAACTGAAGCTTTCTTT	CASTGQGARTEAFF
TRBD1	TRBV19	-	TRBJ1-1	TGTGCCAGTAGTAGACAGGGCCCGGGGACTGAAGCTTTCTTT	CASSRQGPGTEAFF
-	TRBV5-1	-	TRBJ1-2	TGCGCCAGCAGCCACGGGGACCCGAGCCCTAACTATGGCTACACCTTC	CASSHGDPSPNYGYTF
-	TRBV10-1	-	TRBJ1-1	TGCGCCAGCAGTGAGGGTCAGGTCGCTGGTCAAGCTTTCTTT	CASSEGQVAGQAFF
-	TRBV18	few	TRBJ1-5	TGTGCCAGCTCACCAGGGGATGGTGGTCAGCCCCAGCATTTT	CASSPGDGGQPQHF
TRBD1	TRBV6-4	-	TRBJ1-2	TGTGCCAGCAGTGACTCTTTTGGACAGGCGAGGGGCTACACCTTC	CASSDSFGQARGYTF
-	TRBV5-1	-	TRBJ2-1	TGCGCCAGCAGCACTACAAGGATTCGGTCCTACAATGAGCAGTTCTTC	CASSTTRIRSYNEQFF
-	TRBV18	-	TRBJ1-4	TGTGCCAGCTCACAAACCGGAGATGAAAAACTGTTTTTT	CASSQTGDEKLFF
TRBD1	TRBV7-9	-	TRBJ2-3	TGTGCCAGCAGCTTGCGGGACAGGGGTACAGATACGCAGTATTTT	CASSLRDRGTDTQYF
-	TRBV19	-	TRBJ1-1	TGTGCCAGCTCCTTTACAGGCGCCGAAGCTTTCTTT	CASSFTGAEAFF
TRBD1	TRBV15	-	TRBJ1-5	TGTGCCACCAGCAAACCTAGGACAGGGAATAATCAGCCCCAGCATTTT	CATSKPRTGNNQPQHF
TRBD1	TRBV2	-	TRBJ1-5	TGTGCCAGCAGGTACAGGGGAGGCAATCAGCCCCAGCATTTT	CASRYRGGNQPQHF
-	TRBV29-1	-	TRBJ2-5	TGCAGCGTTGTAGCGGAGACCCAGTACTTC	CSVVAETQYF
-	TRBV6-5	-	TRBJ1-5	TGTGCCAGCAGTTACGATGGGGGGCAGCCCCAGCATTTT	CASSYDGGQPQHF
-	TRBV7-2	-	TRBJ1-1	TGTGCCAGCAGCTTAGTTGGGGGGACAACTGAAGCTTTCTTT	CASSLVGGTTEAFF
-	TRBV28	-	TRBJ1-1	TGTGCCAGCAGCCGCCCAGGGATGTCCACTGAAGCTTTCTTT	CASSRPGMSTEAFF
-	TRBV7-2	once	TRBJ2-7	TGTGCCAGCACCCTAGCGTGGGGCCACGAGCAGTACTTC	CASTLAWGHEQYF
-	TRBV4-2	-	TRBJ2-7	TGTGCCAGCAGCCTAACGCCGAGCTCCTACGAGCAGTACTTC	CASSLTPSSYEQYF
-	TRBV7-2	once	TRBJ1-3	TGTGCCAGCAGCTTACGGGGACTTGGACAGTACTCTGGAAACACCATATATTTT	CASSLRGLGQYSGNTIYF
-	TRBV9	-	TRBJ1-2	TGTGCCAGCAGCGTAGCGGGGGGAACTGGTGGCTACACCTTC	CASSVAGGTGGYTF
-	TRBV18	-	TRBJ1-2	TGTGCCAGCTCACCACCCCGGACACCAAACTATGGCTACACCTTC	CASSPPRTPNYGYTF
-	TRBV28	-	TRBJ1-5	TGTGCCAGCAGTCCCCAGGGGTTTTCGGGTCAGCCCCAGCATTTT	CASSPQGFSGQPQHF
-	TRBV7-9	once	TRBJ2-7	TGTGCCAGCAGCTTAACAGGGACCTACGAGCAGTACTTC	CASSLTGTYEQYF
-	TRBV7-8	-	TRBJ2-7	TGTGCCAGCAGCTCGGTTATGAGGGCGGGGCAAGAGCAGTACTTC	CASSSVMRAGQEQYF
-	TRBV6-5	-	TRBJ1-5	TGTGCCAGCAGCCCCAGCGGGGGGCAGGGTCAGCCCCAGCATTTT	CASSPSGGQGQPQHF
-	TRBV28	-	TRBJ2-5	TGTGCCAGCAGACCCTCCGGGACCCTACCACAAGAGACCCAGTACTTC	CASRPSGTLPQETQYF
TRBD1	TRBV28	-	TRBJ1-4	TGTGCCAGCAGTTTCCTCGGGACAGTCTGGATTGAAAAACTGTTTTTT	CASSFLGTVWIEKLFF
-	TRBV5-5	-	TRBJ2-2	TGTGCCAGCAGCTTCGACTCGAACACCGGGGAGCTGTTTTTT	CASSFDSNTGELFF
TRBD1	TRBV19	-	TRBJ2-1	TGTGCCAGTAGCGGCGGGCCCAGCGGACAGGGTTATATTGAGCAGTTCTTC	CASSGGPSGQGYIEQFF
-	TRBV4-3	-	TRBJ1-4	TGCGCCAGCAGCCGAGGGTTTGCAACTAATGAAAAACTGTTTTTT	CASSRGFATNEKLFF
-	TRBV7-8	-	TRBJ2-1	TGTGCCAGCAGCTTTGGAACAGTGAACAATGAGCAGTTCTTC	CASSFGTVNNEQFF
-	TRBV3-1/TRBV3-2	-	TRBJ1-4	TGTGCCAGCAGCCCTCGTGTCGGGGAGACTAATGAAAAACTGTTTTTT	CASSPRVGETNEKLFF
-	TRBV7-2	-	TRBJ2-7	TGTGCCAGCAGCTTAAACCCGTCCACAGCCTACGAGCAGTACTTC	CASSLNPSTAYEQYF
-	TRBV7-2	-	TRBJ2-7	TGTGCCAGCAGCGGCCCAGGCCACGAGCAGTACTTC	CASSGPGHEQYF
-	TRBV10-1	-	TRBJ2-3	TGCGCCAGCAGTGAAAGTCGGGGGGCCCTCACAGATACGCAGTATTTT	CASSESRGALTDTQYF
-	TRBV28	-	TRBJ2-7	TGTGCCAGCAGTTCGGGGGGACAGATGGGCGAGCAGTACTTC	CASSSGGQMGEQYF
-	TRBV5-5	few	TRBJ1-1	TGTGCCAGCAGCTTTACGGGAAGCGAAGCTTTCTTT	CASSFTGSEAFF
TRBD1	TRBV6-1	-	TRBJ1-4	TGTGCCAGCAGTGAAGGAACAGGGGGCGGAACTAATGAAAAACTGTTTTTT	CASSEGTGGGTNEKLFF
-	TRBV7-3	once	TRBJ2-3	TGTGCCAGCAGCTTAGCCGGCCGAATCAGGGGCGACACAGATACGCAGTATTTT	CASSLAGRIRGDTDTQYF
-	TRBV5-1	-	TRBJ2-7	TGCGCCAGCAGCTTGGGTGGTACGGGATCTGTCAACGAGCAGTACTTC	CASSLGGTGSVNEQYF
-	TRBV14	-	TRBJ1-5	TGTGCCAGCAGCCAAGACGAGGGCCAGCCCCAGCATTTT	CASSQDEGQPQHF
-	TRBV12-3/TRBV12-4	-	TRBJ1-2	TGTGCCAGCAGTCCGAGGGAGAACTATGGCTACACCTTC	CASSPRENYGYTF
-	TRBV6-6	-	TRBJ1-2	TGTGCCAGCAGTTACTCGGGCTACACCTTC	CASSYSGYTF
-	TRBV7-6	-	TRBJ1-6	TGTGCCAGCAGCTTAGGGGGTTTATATAATTCACCCCTCCACTTT	CASSLGGLYNSPLHF